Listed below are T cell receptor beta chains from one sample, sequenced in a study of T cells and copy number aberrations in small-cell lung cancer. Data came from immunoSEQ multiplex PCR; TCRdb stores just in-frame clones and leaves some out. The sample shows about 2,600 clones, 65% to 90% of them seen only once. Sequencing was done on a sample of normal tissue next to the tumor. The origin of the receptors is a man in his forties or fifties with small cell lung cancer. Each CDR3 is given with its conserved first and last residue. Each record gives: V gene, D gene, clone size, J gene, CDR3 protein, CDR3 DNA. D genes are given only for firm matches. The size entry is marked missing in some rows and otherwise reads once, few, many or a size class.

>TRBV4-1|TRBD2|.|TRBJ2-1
CASSLLAGGLNEQFF
TGCGCCAGCAGCCTACTAGCGGGAGGGCTAAATGAGCAGTTCTTC
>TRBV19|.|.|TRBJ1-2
CASSISWTQDYGYTF
TGTGCCAGTAGTATAAGTTGGACACAAGACTATGGCTACACCTTC
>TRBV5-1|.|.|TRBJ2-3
CASSLVQHTDTQYF
TGCGCCAGCAGCTTGGTACAGCACACAGATACGCAGTATTTT
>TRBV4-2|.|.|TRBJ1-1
CASSQDPHRRYDPTEAFF
TGTGCCAGCAGCCAAGATCCCCACAGGCGGTACGACCCAACTGAAGCTTTCTTT
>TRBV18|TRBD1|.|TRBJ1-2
CASSADRADYGYTF
TGTGCCAGCTCGGCGGACAGGGCGGACTATGGCTACACCTTC
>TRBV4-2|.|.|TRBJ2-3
CASSQEVQDTQYF
TGTGCCAGCAGCCAAGAGGTGCAGGATACGCAGTATTTT
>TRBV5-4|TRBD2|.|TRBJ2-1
CASSLGQGGESEQFF
TGTGCCAGCAGCTTGGGGCAGGGAGGGGAAAGTGAGCAGTTCTTC
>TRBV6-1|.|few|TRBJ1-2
CASSVGDIGYTF
TGTGCCAGCAGTGTGGGGGATATTGGCTACACCTTC
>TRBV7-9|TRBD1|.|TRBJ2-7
CASRRDSAYEQYF
TGTGCCAGCAGGAGGGACAGCGCCTACGAGCAGTACTTC
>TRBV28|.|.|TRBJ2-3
CASREGRFGDTQYF
TGTGCCAGCAGAGAAGGGAGATTTGGGGATACGCAGTATTTT
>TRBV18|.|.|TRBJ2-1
CASSLDEQFF
TGTGCCAGCTCCCTAGATGAGCAGTTCTTC
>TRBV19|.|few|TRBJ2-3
CASSILPGTDTQYF
TGTGCCAGTAGTATACTGCCCGGCACAGATACGCAGTATTTT
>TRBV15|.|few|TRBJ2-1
CATSRPLRGDEQFF
TGTGCCACCAGCAGACCCCTCAGGGGGGATGAGCAGTTCTTC
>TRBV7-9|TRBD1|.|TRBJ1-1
CASSFGDRGNTEAFF
TGTGCCAGCAGCTTCGGAGACAGGGGGAACACTGAAGCTTTCTTT